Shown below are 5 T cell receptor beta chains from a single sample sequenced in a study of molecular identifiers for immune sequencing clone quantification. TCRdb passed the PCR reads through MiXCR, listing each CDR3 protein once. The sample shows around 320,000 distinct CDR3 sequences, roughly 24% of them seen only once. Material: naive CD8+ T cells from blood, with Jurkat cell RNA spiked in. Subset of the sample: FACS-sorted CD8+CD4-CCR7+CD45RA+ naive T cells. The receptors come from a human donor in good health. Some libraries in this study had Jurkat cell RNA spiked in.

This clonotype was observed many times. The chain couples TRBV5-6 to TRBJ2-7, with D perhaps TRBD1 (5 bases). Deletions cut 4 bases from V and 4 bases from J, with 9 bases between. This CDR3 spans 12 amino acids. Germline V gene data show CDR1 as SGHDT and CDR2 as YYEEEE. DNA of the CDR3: TGTGCCAGCAGCGTGACAGTTTACGAGCAGTACTTC. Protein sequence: CASSVTVYEQYF. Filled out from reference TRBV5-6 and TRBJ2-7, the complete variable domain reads DAGVTQSPTHLIKTRGQQVTLRCSPKSGHDTVSWYQQALGQGPQFIFQYYEEEERQRGNFPDRFSGHQFPNYSSELNVNALLLGDSALYLCASSVTVYEQYFGPGTRLTVT.

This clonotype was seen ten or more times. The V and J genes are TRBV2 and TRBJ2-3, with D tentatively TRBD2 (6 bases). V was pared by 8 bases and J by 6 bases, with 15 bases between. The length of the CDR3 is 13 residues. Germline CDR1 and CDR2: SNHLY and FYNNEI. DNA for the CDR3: TGTGCCAGCTCGCCGGGGGAATTTGATACGCAGTATTTT. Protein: CASSPGEFDTQYF.

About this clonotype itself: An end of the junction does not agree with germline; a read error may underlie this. The CDR3, as DNA: TGTGCCAGCAGTTTACTAATCGGGGGGCGGTCCAATGAGCAGTCCTTC. Protein sequence: CASSLLIGGRSNEQSF. The chain is built from TRBV27 and TRBJ2-1, with a tentative D call TRBD2 (7 bases). The CDR3 consists of 16 residues. CDR1 MNHEY and CDR2 SMNVEV come from the germline V gene (reference sequence).

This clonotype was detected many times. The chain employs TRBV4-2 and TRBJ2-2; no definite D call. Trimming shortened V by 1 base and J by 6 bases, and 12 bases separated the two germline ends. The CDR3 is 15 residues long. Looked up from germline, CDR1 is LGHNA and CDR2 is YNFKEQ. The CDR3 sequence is CASSQVQKSAGELFF. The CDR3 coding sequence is TGTGCCAGCAGCCAAGTTCAGAAGTCGGCCGGGGAGCTGTTTTTT.

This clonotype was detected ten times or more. CDR3 DNA sequence: TGTGCCAGCAGCTTAGGAGATCACATTCAGTACTTC. This translates into CASSLGDHIQYF. The chain has TRBV13 and TRBJ2-4; D is unresolved. This CDR3 spans 12 amino acids. Germline assignment: CDR1 PRHDT and CDR2 FYEKMQ (reference sequence). V was pared by 0 bases and J by 8 bases, with 5 bases between.